One sample yielded the 8 T cell receptor beta chains listed below, sequenced in a study of cytotoxic CD8 clonotypes in ibrutinib-treated CLL. Sequenced by immunoSEQ multiplex PCR; TCRdb stores in-frame clones only, minus some. The sample lists around 50,000 clones, around 60% seen once, with about 20% in the top ten. Sequencing used PBMCs, obtained after 24 months of ibrutinib treatment. These receptors originate from a human donor with chronic lymphocytic leukemia.

The chain combines TRBV19 with TRBJ1-5; D possibly corresponds to TRBD1 (6 bases). Per the germline V gene, CDR1 is LNHDA and CDR2 is SQIVND (reference sequence). The CDR3 covers 15 residues. The V and J ends lost 5 bases and 4 bases respectively, with 15 bases between them. CDR3 bases: TGTGCCAGTAGTGACCAACAGGGAGGGAATCAGCCCCAGCATTTT. Its translation is CASSDQQGGNQPQHF.

This clone was observed at least ten times. V and J are TRBV5-1 and TRBJ2-3; D gene uncertain. The V end was cut by 0 bases, the J end by 0 bases, with 8 bases between. This CDR3 is built from 15 residues. CDR1 SGHRS and CDR2 YFSETQ come from the germline V gene. The CDR3 loop reads CASSLGTTSTDTQYF. For the CDR3, the DNA is TGCGCCAGCAGCTTGGGTACTACTAGCACAGATACGCAGTATTTT.

The rearrangement joins TRBV29-1 to TRBJ1-2; D might be TRBD1 (5 bases). This CDR3 comprises 12 residues. Per the germline V gene, CDR1 is SQVTM and CDR2 is ANQGSEA. Trimming took off 3 bases at V and 8 bases at J, with 13 bases between the two ends. CDR3 nucleotides: TGCAGCGTTGAGCGCGGGGCGGGGGGCTACACCTTC. This gives the protein CSVERGAGGYTF. Complete variable domain (other parts from reference TRBV29-1 and TRBJ1-2): SAVISQKPSRDICQRGTSLTIQCQVDSQVTMMFWYRQQPGQSLTLIATANQGSEATYESGFVIDKFPISRPNLTFSTLTVSNMSPEDSSIYLCSVERGAGGYTFGSGTRLTVV.

J is TRBJ2-5 and V is TRBV7-9, with TRBD1 identical over 7 bases. The V segment lost 4 bases and the J segment 5 bases; nucleotides outside the gene matches: 10. Germline V gives CDR1 SEHNR, CDR2 FQNEAQ (reference sequence). CDR3 length equals 15 residues. CDR3 protein: CASSSPTGMGETQYF. The CDR3 region has the DNA TGTGCCAGCAGCTCTCCGACAGGGATGGGGGAGACCCAGTACTTC.

Regarding this clone: At one end the junction does not follow the germline gene, possibly because of a read error. The rearrangement joins TRBV7-6 to TRBJ2-2; 12 bases are a match to TRBD2. Germline CDR1 is SGHVS and CDR2 is FNYEAQ. The CDR3 spans 17 residues. DNA of the CDR3: TGTGCCACCAGCCCCGGACTAGCGGGGTCGAACACCGGGGAGCTGTTTTTT. Translating it yields CATSPGLAGSNTGELFF.

The chain has TRBV5-6 and TRBJ2-3, with unresolved D. Germline assignment: CDR1 SGHDT and CDR2 YYEEEE. Trimming cost V 0 bases and J 6 bases, with 11 bases left between them. The CDR3 contains 14 residues. The CDR3 reads CASSLAGVQDTQYF. For the CDR3, the DNA is TGTGCCAGCAGCTTGGCCGGTGTACAGGATACGCAGTATTTT.

This clone was seen once. The V and J genes are TRBV30 and TRBJ2-7; TRBD1 might be the D (6 bases). Germline CDR1 GTSNPN, CDR2 SVGIG (reference sequence). The CDR3 contains 11 residues. V was clipped by 3 bases and J by 6 bases, with 9 bases between them. CDR3 nucleotides: TGTGCCTGGAGATACAGGGCCGAGCAGTACTTC. Translating it yields CAWRYRAEQYF.

The chain links TRBV6-6 to TRBJ2-7; D possibly matches TRBD1 or TRBD2 (5 bases each). The germline CDR1 and CDR2 sequences are MNHNY and SVGAGI (reference sequence). The length of the CDR3 is 14 residues. Trimming cost V 6 bases and J 4 bases, with 16 bases left between them. The CDR3 DNA is TGTGCCAGCAGATCCCGGGGACCGCAATACGAGCAGTACGTC. Translating it yields CASRSRGPQYEQYV.